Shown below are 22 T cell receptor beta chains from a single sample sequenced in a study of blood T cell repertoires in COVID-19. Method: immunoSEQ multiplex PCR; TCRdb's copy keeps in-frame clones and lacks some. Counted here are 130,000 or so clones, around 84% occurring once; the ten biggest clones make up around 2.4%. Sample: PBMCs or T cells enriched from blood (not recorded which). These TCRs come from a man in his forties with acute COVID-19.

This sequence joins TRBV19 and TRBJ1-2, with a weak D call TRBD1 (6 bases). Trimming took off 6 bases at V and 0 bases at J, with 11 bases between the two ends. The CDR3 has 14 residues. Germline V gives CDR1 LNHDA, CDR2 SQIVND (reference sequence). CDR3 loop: CASRERGSNYGYTF. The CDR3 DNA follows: TGTGCCAGTAGGGAGAGGGGGTCTAACTATGGCTACACCTTC.

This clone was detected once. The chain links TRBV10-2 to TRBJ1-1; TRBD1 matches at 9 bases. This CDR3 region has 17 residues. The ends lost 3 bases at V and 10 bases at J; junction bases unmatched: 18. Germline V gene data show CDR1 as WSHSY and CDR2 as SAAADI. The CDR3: CASSDTGTGSKVFGAFF. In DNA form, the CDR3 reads TGCGCCAGCAGTGACACGGGGACAGGGAGTAAGGTTTTTGGAGCTTTCTTT.

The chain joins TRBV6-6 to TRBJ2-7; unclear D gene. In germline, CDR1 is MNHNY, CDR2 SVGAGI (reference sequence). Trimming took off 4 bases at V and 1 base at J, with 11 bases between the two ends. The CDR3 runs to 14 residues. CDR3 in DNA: TGTGCCAGCAGTTCCCCGCAGGTTTCCTACGAGCAGTACTTC. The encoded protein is CASSSPQVSYEQYF.

This CDR3 is CASSIFGRASNQPQHF. The CDR3 DNA follows: TGTGCCAGTAGTATCTTCGGCAGGGCGAGCAATCAGCCCCAGCATTTT. The chain employs TRBV19 and TRBJ1-5, with a weak D call TRBD1 (5 bases). The V gene's germline CDR1 is LNHDA and CDR2 SQIVND (reference sequence). V was clipped by 3 bases and J by 1 base, with 13 bases between them. The CDR3 loop spans 16 amino acids.

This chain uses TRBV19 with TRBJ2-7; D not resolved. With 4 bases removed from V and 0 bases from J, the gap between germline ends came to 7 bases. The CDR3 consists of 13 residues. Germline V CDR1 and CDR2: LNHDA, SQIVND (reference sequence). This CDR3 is CASSTTSSYEQYF. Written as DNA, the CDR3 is TGTGCCAGTAGTACCACATCCTCCTACGAGCAGTACTTC.

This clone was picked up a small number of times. Here the CDR3 DNA reads TGTGCCAGCAGTGAGTTCCAGGGCCCTTATAGCAATCAGCCCCAGCATTTT. Its protein product is CASSEFQGPYSNQPQHF. V is TRBV2 and J is TRBJ1-5; D is possibly TRBD1 (5 bases). V shed 3 bases and J shed 0 bases, with 15 bases lying between them. From germline, CDR1 is SNHLY and CDR2 FYNNEI. The CDR3 runs 17 residues.

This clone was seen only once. The CDR3 here is CASSVVAVSDTQYF. Here the CDR3 DNA reads TGTGCCAGCAGCGTAGTAGCGGTCTCAGATACGCAGTATTTT. J is TRBJ2-3 and V is TRBV9; the D gene is possibly TRBD2 (6 bases). Germline V gene sequence: CDR1 SGDLS, CDR2 YYNGEE. The germline V and J ends were trimmed by 0 bases and 4 bases, with 9 bases remaining between them. This CDR3 region has 14 residues.

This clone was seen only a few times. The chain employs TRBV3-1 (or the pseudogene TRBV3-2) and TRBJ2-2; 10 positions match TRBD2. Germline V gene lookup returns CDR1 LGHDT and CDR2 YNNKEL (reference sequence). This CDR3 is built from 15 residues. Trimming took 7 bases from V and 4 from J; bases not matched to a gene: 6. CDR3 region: CASNPLAGATGELFF. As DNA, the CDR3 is TGTGCCAGCAACCCTCTAGCGGGAGCCACCGGGGAGCTGTTTTTT.

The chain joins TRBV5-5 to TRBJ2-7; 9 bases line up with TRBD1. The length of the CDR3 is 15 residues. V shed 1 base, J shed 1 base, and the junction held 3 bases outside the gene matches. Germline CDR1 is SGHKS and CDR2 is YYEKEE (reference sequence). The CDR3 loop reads CASSLTGGSSYEQYF. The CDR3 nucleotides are TGTGCCAGCAGCTTGACAGGGGGCAGTTCCTACGAGCAGTACTTC.

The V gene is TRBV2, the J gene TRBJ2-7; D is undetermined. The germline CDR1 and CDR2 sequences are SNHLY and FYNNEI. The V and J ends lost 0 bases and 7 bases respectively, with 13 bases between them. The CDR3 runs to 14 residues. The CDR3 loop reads CASSEARNHGEQYF. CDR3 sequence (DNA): TGTGCCAGCAGTGAAGCGCGAAACCACGGGGAGCAGTACTTC.

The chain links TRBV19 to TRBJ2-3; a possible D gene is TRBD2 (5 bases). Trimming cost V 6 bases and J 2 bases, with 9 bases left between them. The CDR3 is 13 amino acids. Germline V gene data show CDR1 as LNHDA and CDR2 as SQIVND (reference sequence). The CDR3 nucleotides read TGTGCCAGTAGAACGGGGATCACAGATACGCAGTATTTT. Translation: CASRTGITDTQYF. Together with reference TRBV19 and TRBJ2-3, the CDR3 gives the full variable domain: DGGITQSPKYLFRKEGQNVTLSCEQNLNHDAMYWYRQDPGQGLRLIYYSQIVNDFQKGDIAEGYSVSREKKESFPLTVTSAQKNPTAFYLCASRTGITDTQYFGPGTRLTVL.

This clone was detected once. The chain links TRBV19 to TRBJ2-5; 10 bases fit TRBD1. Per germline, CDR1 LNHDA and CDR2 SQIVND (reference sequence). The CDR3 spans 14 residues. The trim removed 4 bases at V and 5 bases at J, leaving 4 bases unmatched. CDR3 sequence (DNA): TGTGCCAGTAGTACTGGACAGGGGGTTGAGACCCAGTACTTC. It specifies CASSTGQGVETQYF.

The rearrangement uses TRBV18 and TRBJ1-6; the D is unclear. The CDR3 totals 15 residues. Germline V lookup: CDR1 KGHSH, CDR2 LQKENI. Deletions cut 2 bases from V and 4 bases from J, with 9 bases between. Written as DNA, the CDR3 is TGTGCCAGCTCACCAAGGACTGAATATAATTCACCCCTCCACTTT. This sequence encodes CASSPRTEYNSPLHF.

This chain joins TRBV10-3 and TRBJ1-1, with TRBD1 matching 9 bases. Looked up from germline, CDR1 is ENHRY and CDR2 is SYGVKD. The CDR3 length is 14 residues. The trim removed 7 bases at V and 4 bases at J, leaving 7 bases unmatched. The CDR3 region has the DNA TGTGCCATCACCTCGGGACAGGGAGGCACTGAAGCTTTCTTT. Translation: CAITSGQGGTEAFF.

The CDR3 DNA is TGCGCCAGCAGCTCCGCGGGTTCCTATGGCTACACCTTC. Encoded protein: CASSSAGSYGYTF. V is TRBV5-1 and J is TRBJ1-2; D ambiguous. The CDR3 is made up of 13 amino acids. The germline V gene encodes CDR1 SGHRS and CDR2 YFSETQ. Trimming took 3 bases from V and 4 from J, leaving 10 bases between them.

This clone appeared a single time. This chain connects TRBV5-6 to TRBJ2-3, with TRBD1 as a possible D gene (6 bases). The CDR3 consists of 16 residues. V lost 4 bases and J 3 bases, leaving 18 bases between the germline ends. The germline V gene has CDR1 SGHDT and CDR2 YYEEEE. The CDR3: CASSLTGGGLTDTQYF. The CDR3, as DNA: TGTGCCAGCAGCCTCACCGGTGGGGGCCTGACAGATACGCAGTATTTT.

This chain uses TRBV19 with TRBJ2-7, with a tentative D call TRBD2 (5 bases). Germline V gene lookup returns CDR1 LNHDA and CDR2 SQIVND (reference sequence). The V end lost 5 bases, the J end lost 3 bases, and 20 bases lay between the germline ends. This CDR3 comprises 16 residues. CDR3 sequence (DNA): TGTGCCAGTAGTTCCGGCGGGCCGCTCTTGAACTACGAGCAGTACTTC. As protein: CASSSGGPLLNYEQYF. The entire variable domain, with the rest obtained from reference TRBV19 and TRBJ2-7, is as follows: DGGITQSPKYLFRKEGQNVTLSCEQNLNHDAMYWYRQDPGQGLRLIYYSQIVNDFQKGDIAEGYSVSREKKESFPLTVTSAQKNPTAFYLCASSSGGPLLNYEQYFGPGTRLTVT.

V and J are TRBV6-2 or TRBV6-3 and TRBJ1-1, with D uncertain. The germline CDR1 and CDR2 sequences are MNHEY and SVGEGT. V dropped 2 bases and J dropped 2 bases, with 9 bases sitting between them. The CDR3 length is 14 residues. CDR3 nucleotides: TGTGCCAGCAGTTACGGCGGGGAAAACACTGAAGCTTTCTTT. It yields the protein CASSYGGENTEAFF.

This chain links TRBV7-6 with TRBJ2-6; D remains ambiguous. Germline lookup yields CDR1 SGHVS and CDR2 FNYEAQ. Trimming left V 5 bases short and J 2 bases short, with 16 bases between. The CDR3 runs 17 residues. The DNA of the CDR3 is TGTGCCAGCAGCAAACGACCAGGCCCAGCTGGGGCCAACGTCCTGACTTTC. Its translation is CASSKRPGPAGANVLTF.

CDR3 sequence reads: CASSLGTDTGELFF. CDR3 DNA: TGTGCCAGCAGCTTAGGGACAGATACCGGGGAGCTGTTTTTT. This rearrangement joins TRBV11-3 to TRBJ2-2; maybe TRBD1 (6 bases). Germline V gene data show CDR1 as SGHNT and CDR2 as YENEEA. V was pared by 1 base and J by 5 bases, with 8 bases between. The CDR3 length is 14 residues.

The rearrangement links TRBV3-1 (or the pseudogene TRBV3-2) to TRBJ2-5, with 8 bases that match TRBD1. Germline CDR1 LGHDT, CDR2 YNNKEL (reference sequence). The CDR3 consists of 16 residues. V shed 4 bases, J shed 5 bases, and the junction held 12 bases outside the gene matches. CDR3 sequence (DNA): TGTGCCAGCAGCCTTCAAGGAGCAGGGGGCCGGGAGACCCAGTACTTC. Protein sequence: CASSLQGAGGRETQYF.

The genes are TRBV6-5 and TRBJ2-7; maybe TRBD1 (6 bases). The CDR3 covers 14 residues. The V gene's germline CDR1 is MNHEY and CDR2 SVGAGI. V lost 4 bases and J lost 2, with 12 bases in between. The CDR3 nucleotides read TGTGCCAGCAGTTTAGGCGCAGGGGCCTACGAGCAGTACTTC. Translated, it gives CASSLGAGAYEQYF.